These 32 T cell receptor beta chains came from one sample sequenced in a study of blood T cells in healthy people across ages. Next came a second PCR, run for about 6 to 11 cycles, which used a sample-barcoded 5' primer along with a J-beta primer mix. TCRdb re-called the 5' RACE reads with MiXCR, one entry per CDR3 protein. The sample has 750,000 or so distinct CDR3 sequences; approximately 25% are singletons. These data also formed part of another study, on T cells of mothers and their children.

The sequenced sample was blood. The source of these receptors is a boy between 10 and 17 years old in good health.

J is TRBJ2-5 and V is TRBV28; possible D gene TRBD1, 5 bases. CDR3 length: 14 residues. Germline-derived CDR1 and CDR2 are MDHEN and SYDVKM. V was clipped by 4 bases and J by 2 bases, with 11 bases between them. DNA for the CDR3: TGTGCCAGCAGTTCTACAGGACAACAAGAGACCCAGTACTTC. Its protein product is CASSSTGQQETQYF.

This sequence joins TRBV20-1 and TRBJ2-3; 9 bases map to TRBD2. The CDR3 spans 13 residues. The junction had 10 bases not matched to a gene; V was cut back by 8 bases and J by 7 bases. In germline, CDR1 is DFQATT, CDR2 SNEGSKA (reference sequence). The CDR3 DNA is TGCAGTCTAAGGACTAGCGCTCCAAATACGCAGTATTTT. It specifies CSLRTSAPNTQYF.

This clonotype appeared a few times. The V call is TRBV29-1, the J call TRBJ2-7, with TRBD2 as a possible D gene (5 bases). V was shortened by 3 bases and J by 2 bases, with 11 bases between the two germline ends. The CDR3 runs to 13 residues. Germline-derived CDR1 and CDR2 are SQVTM and ANQGSEA. The CDR3 DNA sequence: TGCAGCGTTGAGGAGGCAGCGGCCTACGAGCAGTACTTC. Translation: CSVEEAAAYEQYF.

This clonotype occurred a few times. The V call is TRBV11-2, the J call TRBJ1-1; D is unclear. V was cut by 6 bases and J by 2 bases, with 16 bases left in between. The CDR3 is made up of 15 amino acids. The germline V gene has CDR1 SGHAT and CDR2 FQNNGV. The CDR3 nucleotides read TGTGCCAGCAGATACTCCGAGACACCAAACACTGAAGCTTTCTTT. It codes for CASRYSETPNTEAFF.

The rearrangement uses TRBV29-1 and TRBJ1-2, with 9 bases aligning to TRBD1. Trimming cost V 6 bases and J 3 bases; bases outside gene matches: 5. This CDR3 spans 13 amino acids. Germline V gives CDR1 SQVTM, CDR2 ANQGSEA. DNA of the CDR3: TGCAGCGTCGGGACAGGGACGGACTATGGCTACACCTTC. Its translation is CSVGTGTDYGYTF.

The V gene is TRBV20-1, the J gene TRBJ1-1; TRBD1 agrees at 8 bases. CDR1 and CDR2 (germline): DFQATT, SNEGSKA (reference sequence). This CDR3 is 13 amino acids long. With V trimmed by 6 bases and J by 5 bases, 8 bases remained unmatched. In nucleotides, the CDR3 is TGCAGTGCCCCTAGACAGGGGAGGACTGAAGCTTTCTTT. Translated, it gives CSAPRQGRTEAFF.

This clonotype was counted between two and nine times. The rearrangement joins TRBV10-3 to TRBJ1-1; D might be TRBD1 (5 bases). The CDR3 is 12 residues long. Germline V gene sequence: CDR1 ENHRY, CDR2 SYGVKD. The V gene lost 3 bases and the J gene lost 8 bases, with 10 bases spanning the gap. The CDR3 region has the DNA TGTGCCATCAGTGACAGCGCAGGGGAAGCTTTCTTT. Residues: CAISDSAGEAFF.

The V call is TRBV12-3 or TRBV12-4, the J call TRBJ1-2; TRBD1 might be the D (5 bases). This CDR3 has 16 amino acids. Trimming cost V 6 bases and J 7 bases, with 24 bases left between them. The CDR3 DNA follows: TGTGCCAGCAGCCCGGGACGGAGATCGAGCTTAGGTGGCTACACCTTC. This codes for CASSPGRRSSLGGYTF.

This clonotype was observed a few times. At one of its ends the junction is not consistent with the germline gene, which may arise from a read error. The rearrangement links TRBV5-1 to TRBJ2-5; 8 bases agree with TRBD1. The CDR3 contains 14 residues. Looked up from germline, CDR1 is SGHRS and CDR2 is YFSETQ. CDR3 coding DNA: TGCGCCAGCAGGGGGACGACAGGGGCAGAGGCCCAGTACTTC. The encoded protein is CASRGTTGAEAQYF.

The chain joins TRBV3-1 to TRBJ1-1; unclear D gene. CDR3 size: 14 residues. Trimming shortened V by 4 bases and J by 0 bases, and 9 bases separated the two germline ends. Germline V gene data show CDR1 as LGHDT and CDR2 as YNNKEL (reference sequence). The CDR3 region has the DNA TGTGCCAGCAGCCCACTGGCCGTGAACACTGAAGCTTTCTTT. Its protein is CASSPLAVNTEAFF.

This chain connects TRBV18 to TRBJ2-5; a possible D gene is TRBD2 (6 bases). CDR3 size: 15 residues. The V end lost 3 bases, the J end lost 0 bases, and 11 bases lay between the germline ends. From germline, CDR1 is KGHSH and CDR2 LQKENI. DNA of the CDR3: TGTGCCAGCTCACCGGGACTCCGGAACCAAGAGACCCAGTACTTC. Its translation is CASSPGLRNQETQYF.

This clonotype was recorded a few times. As DNA, the CDR3 is TGCGCCAGCAGCCAACTTACAGGGGCGGCAACTACAGATACGCAGTATTTT. This encodes CASSQLTGAATTDTQYF. The chain recombines TRBV4-1 with TRBJ2-3; 7 positions match TRBD1. This CDR3 region has 17 residues. Germline V gene lookup returns CDR1 MGHRA and CDR2 YSYEKL. V shed 2 bases, J shed 3 bases, and the junction held 11 bases outside the gene matches.

This clonotype was found a few times. The chain joins TRBV5-1 to TRBJ2-5; tentatively, D is TRBD2 (6 bases). The DNA matches TRBJ2-7 better at its end, which makes the J call doubtful. The CDR3 covers 15 residues. Germline V CDR1 and CDR2: SGHRS, YFSETQ. CDR3 sequence: CASSETARGIYEQYF. Written as DNA, the CDR3 is TGCGCCAGCAGCGAGACAGCCCGGGGGATCTACGAGCAGTACTTC.

The chain joins TRBV28 to TRBJ2-5; D is ambiguous. Germline values: CDR1 MDHEN, CDR2 SYDVKM. V dropped 6 bases and J dropped 11 bases, with 16 bases sitting between them. The CDR3 length is 12 residues. CDR3 nucleotide sequence: TGTGCCAGCAGCTACACGGGCTACGGGCAGTACTTC. Residues: CASSYTGYGQYF.

The chain recombines TRBV4-1 with TRBJ2-1; 7 bases are shared with TRBD1. The ends lost 4 bases at V and 5 bases at J; junction bases unmatched: 11. There are 16 residues in the CDR3. Germline assignment: CDR1 MGHRA and CDR2 YSYEKL. As DNA, the CDR3 is TGCGCCAGCAGCCGCACCTTGGGACAGTGGGACAATGAGCAGTTCTTC. Residues: CASSRTLGQWDNEQFF.

Points on this clonotype: One end of the junction varies from germline; a read error may be responsible. The chain employs TRBV29-1 and TRBJ1-1, with D hard to call. Germline CDR1 is SQVTM and CDR2 is ANQGSEA. The CDR3 extends over 13 amino acids. The CDR3 bases are TGCGGCGTTGAAGAAGGGAGTGGCACTAAAGCTTTCTTT. The encoded protein is CGVEEGSGTKAFF.

This clonotype occurred a few times. The genes are TRBV29-1 and TRBJ2-3; maybe TRBD1 (5 bases). V lost 6 bases and J lost 2, with 12 bases in between. Germline V CDR1 and CDR2: SQVTM, ANQGSEA. This CDR3 has 13 amino acids. The CDR3, as DNA: TGCAGCGTCGACAGAGAGGCCACAGATACGCAGTATTTT. Protein sequence: CSVDREATDTQYF.

V gene TRBV3-1 combines with J gene TRBJ1-4; tentatively, D is TRBD1 (5 bases). This CDR3 is 17 amino acids long. Trimming shortened V by 4 bases and J by 5 bases, and 20 bases separated the two germline ends. Germline V gives CDR1 LGHDT, CDR2 YNNKEL (reference sequence). CDR3 DNA: TGTGCCAGCAGCCCGGGTGACGGGACCCACACAAATGAAAAACTGTTTTTT. Its protein is CASSPGDGTHTNEKLFF.

The chain is built from TRBV6-6 and TRBJ2-7, with 7 bases identical to TRBD1. Looked up from germline, CDR1 is MNHNY and CDR2 is SVGAGI (reference sequence). The CDR3 runs 14 residues. V lost 4 bases and J lost 2; bases outside the gene matches: 5. CDR3 sequence (DNA): TGTGCCAGCAGTTTGAAGACAGGGACCTACGAGCAGTACTTC. This gives the protein CASSLKTGTYEQYF.

This clonotype has just a few counts. This chain joins TRBV29-1 and TRBJ1-1, with a possible D match to TRBD1 (6 bases). Per germline, CDR1 SQVTM and CDR2 ANQGSEA. The CDR3 covers 15 residues. Trimming took 7 bases from V and 0 from J, leaving 18 bases between them. The CDR3 DNA reads TGCAGCGCCCGCGGGGGGGGCTTCCTGAACACTGAAGCTTTCTTT. Encoded protein: CSARGGGFLNTEAFF.

The chain uses TRBV20-1 and TRBJ2-5, with TRBD2 matching over 7 bases. The CDR3 spans 17 residues. CDR1 DFQATT and CDR2 SNEGSKA come from the germline V gene (reference sequence). The ends lost 6 bases at V and 5 bases at J; junction bases unmatched: 21. The CDR3 region is CSAPTGRPSGLGETQYF. The CDR3 DNA reads as TGCAGTGCACCCACTGGGCGGCCTAGCGGCTTGGGGGAGACCCAGTACTTC.

The gene calls are TRBV7-3 and TRBJ1-2; the D is unclear. The germline gives CDR1 SGHTA, CDR2 FQGTGA. V shed 5 bases and J shed 0 bases, with 13 bases lying between them. CDR3 length: 15 amino acids. The CDR3 loop is CASSDPLRPNYGYTF. For the CDR3, the DNA is TGTGCCAGCAGCGACCCCTTACGTCCTAACTATGGCTACACCTTC.

The chain couples TRBV12-3 or TRBV12-4 to TRBJ1-3; no clear D. The CDR3 extends over 12 amino acids. The germline V and J ends were trimmed by 4 bases and 7 bases, with 8 bases remaining between them. The CDR3 protein is CASSYRVNTIYF. In DNA, the CDR3 is TGTGCCAGCAGTTATAGGGTGAACACCATATATTTT.

This clonotype was seen more than once but under ten times. This sequence joins TRBV29-1 and TRBJ2-3; 11 positions agree with TRBD1. The CDR3 is 15 amino acids. After removal of 2 bases from V and 3 bases from J, the junction contained 4 bases not matched to a gene. The V gene's germline CDR1 is SQVTM and CDR2 ANQGSEA. Written as DNA, the CDR3 is TGCAGCGTTGAACGGACAGGGGGCCGGACAGATACGCAGTATTTT. Protein: CSVERTGGRTDTQYF.

This chain links TRBV10-2 with TRBJ2-7; perhaps TRBD2 as D (6 bases). The CDR3 has 17 amino acids. Germline V gene data show CDR1 as WSHSY and CDR2 as SAAADI. The germline V and J ends were trimmed by 2 bases and 3 bases, with 20 bases remaining between them. This CDR3 is CASSEGVLMAGIYEQYF. For the CDR3, the DNA is TGCGCCAGCAGTGAGGGTGTTCTTATGGCGGGAATCTACGAGCAGTACTTC.

The V gene is TRBV20-1, the J gene TRBJ1-2, with D tentatively TRBD1 (5 bases). Trimming pared 4 bases from V and 8 bases from J, leaving 17 bases between. This CDR3 is built from 13 residues. Per germline, CDR1 DFQATT and CDR2 SNEGSKA (reference sequence). For the CDR3, the DNA is TGCAGTGCTAAGGTCTTCAGGGATCAGGGCTACACCTTC. Amino acid sequence: CSAKVFRDQGYTF.

The J gene is TRBJ1-3, the V gene TRBV7-6; the match to TRBD1 covers 8 bases. Per germline, CDR1 SGHVS and CDR2 FNYEAQ. V shed 5 bases and J 4 bases; nucleotides not matched to a gene: 4. There are 14 residues in the CDR3. CDR3 in amino acids: CASSKTGAGNTIYF. The CDR3 nucleotides are TGTGCCAGCAGCAAGACAGGGGCCGGAAACACCATATATTTT.

This chain links TRBV6-2 or TRBV6-3 with TRBJ1-2; the D gene is possibly TRBD1 (5 bases). V lost 0 bases and J 8 bases, leaving 16 bases between the germline ends. Germline V gene data show CDR1 as MNHEY and CDR2 as SVGEGT. CDR3 length: 15 residues. The CDR3 protein is CASSYSTVQGGGYTF. The CDR3 coding sequence is TGTGCCAGCAGTTACTCGACAGTGCAAGGTGGCGGCTACACCTTC.

This clonotype turned up a few times. This sequence joins TRBV29-1 and TRBJ2-1; a weak D match, TRBD2 (6 bases). V lost 2 bases and J 4 bases, leaving 12 bases between the germline ends. The V gene's germline CDR1 is SQVTM and CDR2 ANQGSEA. CDR3 size: 14 residues. DNA for the CDR3: TGCAGCGTTGAAAGGCGGGGAGAGTACAATGAGCAGTTCTTC. It translates to CSVERRGEYNEQFF.

This clonotype was counted at least ten times. The rearrangement joins TRBV20-1 to TRBJ2-1, with 11 positions matching TRBD2. The CDR3 is made up of 14 amino acids. After removal of 5 bases from V and 4 bases from J, the junction contained 4 bases not matched to a gene. Looked up from germline, CDR1 is DFQATT and CDR2 is SNEGSKA (reference sequence). For the CDR3, the DNA is TGCAGTGCTTCTGGGACTAGCGGTTACAATGAGCAGTTCTTC. The encoded protein is CSASGTSGYNEQFF.

The chain carries TRBV20-1 and TRBJ2-3; 9 bases map to TRBD1. J gave up 3 bases and V 5 bases, and 6 bases lay outside the gene matches. This CDR3 is 14 amino acids long. The V gene's germline CDR1 is DFQATT and CDR2 SNEGSKA (reference sequence). This chain's CDR3 is CSASGQGWTDTQYF. The CDR3 nucleotides read TGCAGTGCTTCGGGACAGGGATGGACAGATACGCAGTATTTT.

Remarks on this clonotype: Mismatch with germline at one junction end may stem from a read error. This chain connects TRBV29-1 to TRBJ1-1; TRBD1 matches at 8 bases. There are 13 residues in the CDR3. The germline gives CDR1 SQVTM, CDR2 ANQGSEA. The CDR3 spells CSVDATGVTEVFF. CDR3 nucleotides: TGCAGCGTTGACGCGACAGGGGTCACTGAAGTTTTCTTT. Combining the CDR3 with reference TRBV29-1 and TRBJ1-1 gives the whole variable domain SAVISQKPSRDICQRGTSLTIQCQVDSQVTMMFWYRQQPGQSLTLIATANQGSEATYESGFVIDKFPISRPNLTFSTLTVSNMSPEDSSIYLCSVDATGVTEVFFGQGTRLTVV.